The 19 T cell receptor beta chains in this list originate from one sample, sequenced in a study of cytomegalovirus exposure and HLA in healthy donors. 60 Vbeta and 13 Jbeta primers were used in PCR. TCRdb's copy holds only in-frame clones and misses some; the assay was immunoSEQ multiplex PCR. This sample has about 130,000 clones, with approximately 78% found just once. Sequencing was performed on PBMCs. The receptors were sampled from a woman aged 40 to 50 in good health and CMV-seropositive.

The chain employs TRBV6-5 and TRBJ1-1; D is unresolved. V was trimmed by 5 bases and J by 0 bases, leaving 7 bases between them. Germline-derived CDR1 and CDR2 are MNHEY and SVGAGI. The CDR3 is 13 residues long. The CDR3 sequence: CASSLQLNTEAFF. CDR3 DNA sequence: TGTGCCAGCAGTCTACAGCTGAACACTGAAGCTTTCTTT.

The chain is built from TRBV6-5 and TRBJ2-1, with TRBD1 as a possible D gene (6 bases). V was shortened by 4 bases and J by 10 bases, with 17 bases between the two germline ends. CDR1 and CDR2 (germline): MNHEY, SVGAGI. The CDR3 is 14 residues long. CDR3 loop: CASSSGVLVQEQFF. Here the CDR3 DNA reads TGTGCCAGCAGTTCAGGGGTCCTGGTGCAAGAGCAGTTCTTC.

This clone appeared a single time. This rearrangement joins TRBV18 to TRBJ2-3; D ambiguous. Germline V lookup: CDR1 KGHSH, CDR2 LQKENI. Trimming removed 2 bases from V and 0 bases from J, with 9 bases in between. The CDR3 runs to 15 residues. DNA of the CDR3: TGTGCCAGCTCACCAGAAAGCCCTAGCACAGATACGCAGTATTTT. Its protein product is CASSPESPSTDTQYF.

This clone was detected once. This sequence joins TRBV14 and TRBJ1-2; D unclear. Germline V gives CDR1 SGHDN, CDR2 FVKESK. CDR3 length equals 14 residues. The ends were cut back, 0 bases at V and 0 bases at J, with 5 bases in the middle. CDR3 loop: CASSQDTANYGYTF. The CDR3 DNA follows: TGTGCCAGCAGCCAAGACACAGCTAACTATGGCTACACCTTC.

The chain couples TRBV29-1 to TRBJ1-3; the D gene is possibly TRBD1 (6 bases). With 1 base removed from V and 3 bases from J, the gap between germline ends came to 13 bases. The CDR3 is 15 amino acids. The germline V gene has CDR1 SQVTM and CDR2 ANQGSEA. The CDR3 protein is CSVEAGQGIGNTIYF. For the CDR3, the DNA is TGCAGCGTTGAAGCGGGGCAGGGGATTGGAAACACCATATATTTT.

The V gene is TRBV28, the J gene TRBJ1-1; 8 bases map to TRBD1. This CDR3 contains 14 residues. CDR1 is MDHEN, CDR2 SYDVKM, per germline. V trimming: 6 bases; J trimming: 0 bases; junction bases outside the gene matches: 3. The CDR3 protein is CASSPDRVNTEAFF. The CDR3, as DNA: TGTGCCAGCAGCCCGGACAGGGTGAACACTGAAGCTTTCTTT. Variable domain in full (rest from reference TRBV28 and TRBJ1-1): DVKVTQSSRYLVKRTGEKVFLECVQDMDHENMFWYRQDPGLGLRLIYFSYDVKMKEKGDIPEGYSVSREKKERFSLILESASTNQTSMYLCASSPDRVNTEAFFGQGTRLTVV.

CDR3 region: CASSEGGTGGDYGYTF. CDR3 bases: TGTGCCAGCAGTGAAGGAGGGACAGGGGGCGACTATGGCTACACCTTC. The chain employs TRBV25-1 and TRBJ1-2; TRBD1 matches at 12 bases. With 2 bases clipped from V and 3 bases from J, the junction kept 4 bases outside the gene matches. The CDR3 sequence is 16 residues long. Germline V gene sequence: CDR1 MGHDK, CDR2 SYGVNS.

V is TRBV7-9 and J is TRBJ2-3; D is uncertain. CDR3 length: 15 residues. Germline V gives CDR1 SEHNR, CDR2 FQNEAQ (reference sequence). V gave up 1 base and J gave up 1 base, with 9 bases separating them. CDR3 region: CASSLVLSGTDTQYF. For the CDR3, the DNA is TGTGCCAGCAGCTTAGTTTTATCGGGCACAGATACGCAGTATTTT.

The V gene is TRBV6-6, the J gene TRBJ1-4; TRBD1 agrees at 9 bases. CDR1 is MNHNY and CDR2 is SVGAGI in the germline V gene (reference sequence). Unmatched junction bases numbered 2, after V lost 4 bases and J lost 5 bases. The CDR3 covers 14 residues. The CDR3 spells CASSFGTGNEKLFF. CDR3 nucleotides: TGTGCCAGCAGTTTCGGGACAGGGAATGAAAAACTGTTTTTT.

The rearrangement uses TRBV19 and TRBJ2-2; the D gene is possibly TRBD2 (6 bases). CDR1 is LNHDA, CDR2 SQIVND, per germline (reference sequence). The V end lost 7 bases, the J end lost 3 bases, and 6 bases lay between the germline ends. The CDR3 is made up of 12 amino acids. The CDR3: CASTGDTGELFF. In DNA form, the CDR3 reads TGTGCCAGTACGGGGGACACCGGGGAGCTGTTTTTT.

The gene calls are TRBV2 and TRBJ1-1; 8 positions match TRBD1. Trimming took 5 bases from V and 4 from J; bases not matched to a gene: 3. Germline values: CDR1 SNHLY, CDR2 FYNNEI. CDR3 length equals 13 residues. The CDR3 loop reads CASSKDRGTEAFF. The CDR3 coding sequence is TGTGCCAGCAGTAAAGACAGGGGCACTGAAGCTTTCTTT.

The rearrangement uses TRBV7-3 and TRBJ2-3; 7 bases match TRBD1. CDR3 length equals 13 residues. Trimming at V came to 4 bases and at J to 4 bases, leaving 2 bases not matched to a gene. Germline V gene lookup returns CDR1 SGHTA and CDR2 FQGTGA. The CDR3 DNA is TGTGCCAGCAGCTCACAGGGGTCAGATACGCAGTATTTT. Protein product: CASSSQGSDTQYF. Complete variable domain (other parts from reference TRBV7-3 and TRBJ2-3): GAGVSQTPSNKVTEKGKYVELRCDPISGHTALYWYRQSLGQGPEFLIYFQGTGAADDSGLPNDRFFAVRPEGSVSTLKIQRTERGDSAVYLCASSSQGSDTQYFGPGTRLTVL.

The CDR3 region has the DNA TGTGCCAGCAGCCAGTCGAGGGAGCAGTTCTTC. Translated: CASSQSREQFF. The chain couples TRBV27 to TRBJ2-1; D not certain. Between the trimmed V and J ends, which lost 6 bases and 10 bases, there was a span of 10 bases. This CDR3 contains 11 residues. Germline V CDR1 and CDR2: MNHEY, SMNVEV (reference sequence).

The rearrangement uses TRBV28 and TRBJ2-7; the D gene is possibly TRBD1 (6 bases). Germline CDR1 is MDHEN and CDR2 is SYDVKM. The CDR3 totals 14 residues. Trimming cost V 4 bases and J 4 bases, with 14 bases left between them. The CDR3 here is CASSSTGQKYEQYF. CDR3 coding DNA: TGTGCCAGCAGTTCTACGGGACAAAAGTACGAGCAGTACTTC.

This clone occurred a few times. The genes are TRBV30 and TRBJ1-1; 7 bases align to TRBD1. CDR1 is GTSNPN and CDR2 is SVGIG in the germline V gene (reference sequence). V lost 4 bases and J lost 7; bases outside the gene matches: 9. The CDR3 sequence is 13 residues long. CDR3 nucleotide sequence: TGTGCCTGGAATATCAGGGGGTCAGGTGAAGCTTTCTTT. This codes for CAWNIRGSGEAFF.

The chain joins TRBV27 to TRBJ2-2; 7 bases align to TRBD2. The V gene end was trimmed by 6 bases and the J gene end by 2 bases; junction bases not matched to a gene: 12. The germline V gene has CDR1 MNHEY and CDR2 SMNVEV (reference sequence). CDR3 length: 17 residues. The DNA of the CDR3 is TGTGCCAGCAGGGGCTTTCTAGGCGGGGGAAACACCGGGGAGCTGTTTTTT. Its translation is CASRGFLGGGNTGELFF.

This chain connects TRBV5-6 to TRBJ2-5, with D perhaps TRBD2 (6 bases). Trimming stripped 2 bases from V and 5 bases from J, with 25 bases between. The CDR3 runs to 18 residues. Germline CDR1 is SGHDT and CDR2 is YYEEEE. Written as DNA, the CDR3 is TGTGCCAGCAGCTTTGGAACCGTCGGGAGCAGGCGAGGGGAGACCCAGTACTTC. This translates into CASSFGTVGSRRGETQYF.

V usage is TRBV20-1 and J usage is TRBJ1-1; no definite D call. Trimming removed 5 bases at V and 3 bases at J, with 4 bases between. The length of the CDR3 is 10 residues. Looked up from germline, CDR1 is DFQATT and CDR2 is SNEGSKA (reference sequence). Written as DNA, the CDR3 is TGCAGTGCTTATGACACTGAAGCTTTCTTT. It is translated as CSAYDTEAFF.

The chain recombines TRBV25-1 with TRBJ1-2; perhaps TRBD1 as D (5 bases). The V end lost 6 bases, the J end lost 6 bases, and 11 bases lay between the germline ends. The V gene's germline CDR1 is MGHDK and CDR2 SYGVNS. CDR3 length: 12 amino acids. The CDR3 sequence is CASRSGSHGYTF. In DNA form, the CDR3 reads TGTGCCAGCAGATCAGGGTCTCATGGCTACACCTTC.